This T cell receptor (beta chain) was captured by sequencing in a study of T cells after yellow fever vaccination. Study overall: With SMART-Seq v4 Ultra Low Input, the fractions containing low cell numbers were prepared. General study findings and limits: A large majority of primary-vaccination clones showed up again after the booster (96% CD4, almost 90% CD8). Weaker overall was a secondary response that nonetheless peaked faster, on day 5 versus 15.

This clonotype has only a few counts. The antigen remains undetermined. The CDR3 is 15 residues long. Trimming removed 0 bases at V and 4 bases at J, with 12 bases between. CDR1 is LNHNV, CDR2 YYDKDF, per germline (reference sequence). UMIs and a universal primer site were added when TCR cDNA was made by 5'RACE template switching. TCRdb re-called the 5' RACE reads through MiXCR, storing one row per CDR3 protein. The table records about 400,000 distinct CDR3 sequences, 11% of them present only once. This sample comprised PBMCs, obtained on the day of the first yellow fever vaccination. The chain employs TRBV15 and TRBJ1-2; D gene uncertain. The sequence was obtained from a man younger than 35 who received the YFV17D yellow fever vaccine. The DNA for the CDR3 is TGTGCCACCAGCAGAGATCCTGGGGTAGGCTATGGCTACACCTTC. Translating it yields CATSRDPGVGYGYTF.